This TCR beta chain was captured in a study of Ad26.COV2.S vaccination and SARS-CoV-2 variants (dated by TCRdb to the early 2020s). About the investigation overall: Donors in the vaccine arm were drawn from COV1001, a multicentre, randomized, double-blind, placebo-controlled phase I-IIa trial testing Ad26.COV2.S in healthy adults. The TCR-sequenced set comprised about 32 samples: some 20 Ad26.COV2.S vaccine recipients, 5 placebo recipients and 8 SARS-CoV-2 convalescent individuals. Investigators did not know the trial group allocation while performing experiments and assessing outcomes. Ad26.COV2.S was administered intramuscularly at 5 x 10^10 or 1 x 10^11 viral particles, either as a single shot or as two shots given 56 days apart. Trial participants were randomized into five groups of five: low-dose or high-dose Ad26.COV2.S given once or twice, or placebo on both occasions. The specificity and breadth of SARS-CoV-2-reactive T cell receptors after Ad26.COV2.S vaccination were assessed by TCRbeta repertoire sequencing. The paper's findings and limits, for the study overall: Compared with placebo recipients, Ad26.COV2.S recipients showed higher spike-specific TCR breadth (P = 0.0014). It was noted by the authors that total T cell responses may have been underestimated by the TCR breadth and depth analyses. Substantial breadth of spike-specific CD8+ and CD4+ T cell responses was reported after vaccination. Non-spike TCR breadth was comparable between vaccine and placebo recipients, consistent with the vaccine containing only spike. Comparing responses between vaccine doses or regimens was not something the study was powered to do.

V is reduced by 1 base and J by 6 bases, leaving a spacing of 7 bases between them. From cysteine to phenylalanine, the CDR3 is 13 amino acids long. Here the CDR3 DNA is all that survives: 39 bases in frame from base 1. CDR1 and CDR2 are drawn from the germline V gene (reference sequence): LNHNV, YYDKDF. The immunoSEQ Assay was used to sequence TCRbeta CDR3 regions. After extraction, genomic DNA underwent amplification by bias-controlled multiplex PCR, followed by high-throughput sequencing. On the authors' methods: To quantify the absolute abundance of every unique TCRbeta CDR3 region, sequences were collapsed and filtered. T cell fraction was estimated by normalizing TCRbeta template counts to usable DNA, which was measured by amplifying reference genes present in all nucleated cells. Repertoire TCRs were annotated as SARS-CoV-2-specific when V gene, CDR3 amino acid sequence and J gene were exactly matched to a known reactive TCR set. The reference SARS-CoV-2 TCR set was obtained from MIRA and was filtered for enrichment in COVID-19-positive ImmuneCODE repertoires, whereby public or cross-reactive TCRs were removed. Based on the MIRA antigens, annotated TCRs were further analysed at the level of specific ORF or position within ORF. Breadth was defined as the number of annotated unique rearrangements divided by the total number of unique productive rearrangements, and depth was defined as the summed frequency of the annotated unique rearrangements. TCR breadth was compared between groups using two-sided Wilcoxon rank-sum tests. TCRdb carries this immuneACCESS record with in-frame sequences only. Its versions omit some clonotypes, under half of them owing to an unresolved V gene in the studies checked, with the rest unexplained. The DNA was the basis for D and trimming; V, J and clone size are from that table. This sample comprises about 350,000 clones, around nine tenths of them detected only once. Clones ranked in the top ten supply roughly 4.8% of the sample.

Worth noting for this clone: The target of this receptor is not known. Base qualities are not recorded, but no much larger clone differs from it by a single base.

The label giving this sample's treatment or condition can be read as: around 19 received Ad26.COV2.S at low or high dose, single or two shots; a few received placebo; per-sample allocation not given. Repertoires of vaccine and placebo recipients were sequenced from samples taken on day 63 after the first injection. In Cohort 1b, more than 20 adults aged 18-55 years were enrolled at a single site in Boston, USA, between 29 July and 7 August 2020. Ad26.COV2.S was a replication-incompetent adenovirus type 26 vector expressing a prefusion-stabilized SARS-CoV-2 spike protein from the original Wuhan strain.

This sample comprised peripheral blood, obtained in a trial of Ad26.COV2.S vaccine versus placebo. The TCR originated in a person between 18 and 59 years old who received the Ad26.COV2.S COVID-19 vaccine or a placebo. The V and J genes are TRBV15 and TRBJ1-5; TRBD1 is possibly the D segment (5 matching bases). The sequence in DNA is TGTGCCACCAGCAGAGTTGGGGGTCAGCCCCAGCATTTT. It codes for CATSRVGGQPQHF.